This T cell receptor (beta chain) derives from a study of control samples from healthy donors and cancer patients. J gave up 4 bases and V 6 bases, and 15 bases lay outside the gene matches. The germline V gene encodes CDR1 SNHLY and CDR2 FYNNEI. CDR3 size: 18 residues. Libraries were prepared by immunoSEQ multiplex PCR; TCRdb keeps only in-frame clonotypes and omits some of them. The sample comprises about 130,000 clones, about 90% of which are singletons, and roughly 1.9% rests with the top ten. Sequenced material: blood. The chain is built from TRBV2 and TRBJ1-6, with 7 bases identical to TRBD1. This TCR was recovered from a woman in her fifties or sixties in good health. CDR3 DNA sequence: TGTGCCAGCAGACCCGGGACAGCGTCTCGTTTTTATAATTCACCCCTCCACTTT. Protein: CASRPGTASRFYNSPLHF.